These T cell receptor beta chains were read from a single sample in a study of T cells in Graves' hyperthyroidism and ophthalmopathy. TCRdb recomputed calls from the multiplex PCR reads with MiXCR, one row per CDR3 protein. This sample has some 500,000 distinct CDR3 sequences, with over 13% found just once. Material for sequencing was blood. These TCRs come from a woman between 18 and 29 years old with Graves' hyperthyroidism. Both conserved end residues are part of each CDR3. The order of the fields is J gene, D gene, V gene, clone size, CDR3 DNA, CDR3 protein. The D gene is left open where the match is weak. A row's size may be missing; if present it is once, few, many or a size class.

J: TRBJ1-5; D: .; V: TRBV2; size: many; DNA: TGTGCCAGCAGCCGGGACAGCAATCAGCCCCAGCATTTT; CDR3: CASSRDSNQPQHF
J: TRBJ1-6; D: TRBD1; V: TRBV19; size: few; DNA: TGTGCCAGTCGCTCCTTACGGGGGGACAGCGCAGGGCCCCTCCACTTT; CDR3: CASRSLRGDSAGPLHF
J: TRBJ1-5; D: .; V: TRBV10-3; size: .; DNA: TGTGCCATCAGTGAATCCGGGCCCCAGCATTTT; CDR3: CAISESGPQHF
J: TRBJ1-4; D: .; V: TRBV12-3/TRBV12-4; size: many; DNA: TGTGCCAGCAACCGGAGAGGGGGTGAAAAACTGTTTTTT; CDR3: CASNRRGGEKLFF
J: TRBJ2-1; D: .; V: TRBV7-6; size: many; DNA: TGTGCCAGCAGCGCCTTCCGGGACACGCTATACAATGAGCAGTTCTTC; CDR3: CASSAFRDTLYNEQFF
J: TRBJ1-1; D: .; V: TRBV29-1; size: .; DNA: TGCAGCGTTGATGGCCAGGGGACGGGGACTGAAGCTTTCTTT; CDR3: CSVDGQGTGTEAFF
J: TRBJ1-2; D: .; V: TRBV30; size: many; DNA: TGTGCCTGGAGTATCGGCCGAGCTAACTATGGCTACACCTTC; CDR3: CAWSIGRANYGYTF
J: TRBJ2-1; D: .; V: TRBV7-3; size: .; DNA: TGTGCCAGCAGCCCCCCAGGGATTAATGAGCAGTTCTTC; CDR3: CASSPPGINEQFF
J: TRBJ1-5; D: .; V: TRBV12-3/TRBV12-4; size: many; DNA: TGTGCCAGCAGTTTGGGTCAGGGGCTCAATCAGCCCCAGCATTTT; CDR3: CASSLGQGLNQPQHF
J: TRBJ1-2; D: TRBD1; V: TRBV20-1; size: many; DNA: TGCAGTGCTAGATGCAGGGGGGACTATGGCTACACCTTC; CDR3: CSARCRGDYGYTF
J: TRBJ1-2; D: TRBD1; V: TRBV7-2; size: many; DNA: TGTGCCAGCAGCTTAGGGGGACAGGGGAAGGTCTATGGCTACACCTTC; CDR3: CASSLGGQGKVYGYTF
J: TRBJ2-5; D: .; V: TRBV30; size: many; DNA: TGTGCCTGGAGTGGCGGGATTACAGGGTTCGGGGAGACCCAGTACTTC; CDR3: CAWSGGITGFGETQYF
J: TRBJ2-7; D: .; V: TRBV16; size: few; DNA: TGTGCCAGCAACTCGATCACAGGCGTGCTGGGGCAGTACTTC; CDR3: CASNSITGVLGQYF
J: TRBJ2-1; D: TRBD2; V: TRBV7-2; size: many; DNA: TGTGCCAGCAGCTTTGGGGCGGGAGGAACCTACAATGAGCAGTTCTTC; CDR3: CASSFGAGGTYNEQFF
J: TRBJ1-1; D: .; V: TRBV11-2; size: many; DNA: TGTGCCAGCAGCCGGGGGCAGAACACTGAAGCTTTCTTT; CDR3: CASSRGQNTEAFF
J: TRBJ2-2; D: .; V: TRBV12-3/TRBV12-4; size: many; DNA: TGTGCCAGCAGTTCCTCTCTGGGCGGCGCGAACACCGGGGAGCTGTTTTTT; CDR3: CASSSSLGGANTGELFF
J: TRBJ2-1; D: TRBD2; V: TRBV19; size: many; DNA: TGTGCCAGTAGTACCCTAGCGGGAGTTAGCTATGAGCAGTTCTTC; CDR3: CASSTLAGVSYEQFF
J: TRBJ1-2; D: TRBD1; V: TRBV3-1; size: few; DNA: TGTGCCAGCAGCCAAGACAGGGGGCGCACCTATGGCTACACCTTC; CDR3: CASSQDRGRTYGYTF
J: TRBJ2-1; D: .; V: TRBV5-1; size: .; DNA: TGCGCCAGCAGCCCAACCGGGCCGACGTACAATGAGCAGTTCTTC; CDR3: CASSPTGPTYNEQFF
J: TRBJ1-2; D: .; V: TRBV6-1; size: many; DNA: TGTGCCAGCAGCCCTATGGAAGGGGGTAGCTACACCTTC; CDR3: CASSPMEGGSYTF
J: TRBJ2-1; D: .; V: TRBV5-4; size: once; DNA: TGTGCCGGAGCAGGGGCGGGAATTTTTTATGAGCAGTTCTTC; CDR3: CAGAGAGIFYEQFF
J: TRBJ2-2; D: .; V: TRBV18; size: many; DNA: TGTGCCAGCTCACCGTCCCGATACAGCGGGGAGCTGTTTTTT; CDR3: CASSPSRYSGELFF
J: TRBJ1-1; D: .; V: TRBV20-1; size: few; DNA: TGCAGTGCTAGAGACTGGGCAGGGGCGGGGAACACTGAAGCTTTCTTT; CDR3: CSARDWAGAGNTEAFF
J: TRBJ2-1; D: .; V: TRBV20-1; size: .; DNA: TGCAATTCGGCGGCAGGGGAGTTCTTC; CDR3: CNSAAGEFF
J: TRBJ2-1; D: .; V: TRBV19; size: many; DNA: TGTGCCAGTAGTATAGGTAGCGGAGCTAACAATGAGCAGTTCTTC; CDR3: CASSIGSGANNEQFF
J: TRBJ1-1; D: .; V: TRBV6-5; size: many; DNA: TGTGCCAGCAGTTACTACATACCGCCGGGAGTTACACGGATGAACACTGAAGCTTTCTTT; CDR3: CASSYYIPPGVTRMNTEAFF
J: TRBJ1-1; D: .; V: TRBV30; size: many; DNA: TGTGCCTGGACCAAAGTGTACACTGAAGCTTTCTTT; CDR3: CAWTKVYTEAFF
J: TRBJ2-5; D: .; V: TRBV4-2; size: few; DNA: TGTGCCAGCAGCCCACAGGTTCGGGAGAGGATGGAGACCCAGTACTTC; CDR3: CASSPQVRERMETQYF
J: TRBJ1-1; D: .; V: TRBV2; size: many; DNA: TGTGCCAGCTCGACAGGCCCAAGCACTGAAGCTTTCTTT; CDR3: CASSTGPSTEAFF
J: TRBJ2-1; D: TRBD2; V: TRBV7-9; size: few; DNA: TGTGCCAGCAGCTTAGTAGTGATGTCCGGGAGGGCGTTTTACAATGAGCAGTTCTTC; CDR3: CASSLVVMSGRAFYNEQFF
J: TRBJ2-1; D: .; V: TRBV20-1; size: many; DNA: TGCAGTGCCCCGACTGGCAATGAGCAGTTCTTC; CDR3: CSAPTGNEQFF
J: TRBJ1-2; D: TRBD1; V: TRBV29-1; size: .; DNA: TGCAGCGGCCTGGGAGGGGGCGTCTATGGCTACACCTTC; CDR3: CSGLGGGVYGYTF
J: TRBJ1-4; D: .; V: TRBV20-1; size: many; DNA: TGCAGTGCCCCCTTAGGGCGGAAACTGTTTTTT; CDR3: CSAPLGRKLFF
J: TRBJ2-6; D: .; V: TRBV2; size: many; DNA: TGTGCCAGCACTGAACAGTTGAACTCTGGGGCCAACGTCCTGACTTTC; CDR3: CASTEQLNSGANVLTF
J: TRBJ2-5; D: .; V: TRBV3-1; size: .; DNA: TGTGCCAGCAGCCCATGGGAGCAAGAGACCCAGTACTTC; CDR3: CASSPWEQETQYF
J: TRBJ2-7; D: .; V: TRBV6-8; size: many; DNA: TGTGCCAGCAGTTATAAGGGGCGAGGGGAGCAGTACTTC; CDR3: CASSYKGRGEQYF
J: TRBJ2-3; D: TRBD2; V: TRBV19; size: .; DNA: TGTGCCAGTAGTATATCGATAGCGGGAGGAAGGGATACGCAGTATTTT; CDR3: CASSISIAGGRDTQYF
J: TRBJ2-1; D: TRBD2; V: TRBV5-1; size: many; DNA: TGCGCCAGCAGCCTGGCCACTAGCGGGCCGACCTACAATGAGCAGTTCTTC; CDR3: CASSLATSGPTYNEQFF
J: TRBJ1-1; D: .; V: TRBV5-1; size: many; DNA: TGCGCCAGCAGTTTTGGCCAAGACACTGAAGCTTTCTTT; CDR3: CASSFGQDTEAFF
J: TRBJ1-2; D: .; V: TRBV5-1; size: .; DNA: TGCGCCAGCAGCTTGGGTCCAGGGAGTAATGGCTACACCTTC; CDR3: CASSLGPGSNGYTF
J: TRBJ1-1; D: .; V: TRBV6-1; size: once; DNA: TGTGCCAGCAGTGAATCAATCACTGAAGCTTTCTTT; CDR3: CASSESITEAFF
J: TRBJ2-5; D: TRBD2; V: TRBV7-2; size: .; DNA: TGTGCCAGCAGGTTGACGTCTAGCGGAAAAGAGACCCAGTACTTC; CDR3: CASRLTSSGKETQYF
J: TRBJ1-1; D: .; V: TRBV25-1; size: few; DNA: TGTGCCAGCAGTTTAAGGGCCCCTTCCGAAGCTTTCTTT; CDR3: CASSLRAPSEAFF
J: TRBJ2-1; D: TRBD2; V: TRBV4-2; size: few; DNA: TGTGCCAGCAGCCAGGACCTGCTAGCGGAGCTTTACAATGAGCAGTTCTTC; CDR3: CASSQDLLAELYNEQFF
J: TRBJ1-1; D: .; V: TRBV3-1; size: many; DNA: TGTGCCAGCAGCCAAGGGGGTGTGAGGACTGAAGCTTTCTTT; CDR3: CASSQGGVRTEAFF
J: TRBJ2-7; D: TRBD2; V: TRBV20-1; size: .; DNA: TGCAGTGCTAGTGGTCTAGCGGGAGTGCGGGAGCAGTACTTC; CDR3: CSASGLAGVREQYF
J: TRBJ2-2; D: .; V: TRBV24-1; size: .; DNA: TGTGCCACCAGTGATCCGGGGACCTCGAACACCGGGGAGCTGTTTTTT; CDR3: CATSDPGTSNTGELFF
J: TRBJ1-1; D: .; V: TRBV14; size: many; DNA: TGTGCCAGCAGCCAAGACTTGGCCGGAGGCGCTGAAGCTTTCTTT; CDR3: CASSQDLAGGAEAFF